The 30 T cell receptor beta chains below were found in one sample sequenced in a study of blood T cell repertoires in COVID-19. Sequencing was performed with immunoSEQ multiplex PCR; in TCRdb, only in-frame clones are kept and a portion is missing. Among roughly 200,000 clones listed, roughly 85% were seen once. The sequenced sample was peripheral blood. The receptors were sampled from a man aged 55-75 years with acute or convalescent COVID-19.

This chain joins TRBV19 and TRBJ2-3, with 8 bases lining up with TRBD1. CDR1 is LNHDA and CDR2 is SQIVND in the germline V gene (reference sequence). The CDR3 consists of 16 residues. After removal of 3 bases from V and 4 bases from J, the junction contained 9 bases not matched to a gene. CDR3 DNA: TGTGCCAGTAGTATGGTGGACAGGGTAAGGCCAGATACGCAGTATTTT. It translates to CASSMVDRVRPDTQYF.

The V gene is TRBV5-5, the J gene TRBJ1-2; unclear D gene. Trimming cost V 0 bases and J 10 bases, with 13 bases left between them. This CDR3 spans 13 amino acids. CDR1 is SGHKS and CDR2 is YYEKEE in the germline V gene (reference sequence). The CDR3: CASSLGGSATYTF. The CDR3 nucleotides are TGTGCCAGCAGCTTGGGAGGGTCTGCTACCTACACCTTC.

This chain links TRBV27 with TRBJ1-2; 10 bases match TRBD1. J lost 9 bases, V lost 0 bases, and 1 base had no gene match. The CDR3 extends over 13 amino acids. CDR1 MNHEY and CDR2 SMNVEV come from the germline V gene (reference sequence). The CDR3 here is CASSLSGQGRYTF. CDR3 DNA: TGTGCCAGCAGTTTATCGGGACAGGGGCGCTACACCTTC.

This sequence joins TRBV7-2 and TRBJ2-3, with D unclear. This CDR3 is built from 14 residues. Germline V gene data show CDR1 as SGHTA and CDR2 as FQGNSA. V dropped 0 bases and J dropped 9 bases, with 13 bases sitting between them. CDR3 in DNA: TGTGCCAGCAGCTTAGCCCCGGCCGTGGAGACGCAGTATTTT. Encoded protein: CASSLAPAVETQYF.

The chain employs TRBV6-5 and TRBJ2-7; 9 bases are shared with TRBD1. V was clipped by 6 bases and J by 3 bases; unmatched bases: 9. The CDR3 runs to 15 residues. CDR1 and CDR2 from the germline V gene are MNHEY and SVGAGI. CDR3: CASRIDRGNLYEQYF. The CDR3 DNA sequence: TGTGCCAGCAGAATCGACAGGGGGAATCTCTACGAGCAGTACTTC.

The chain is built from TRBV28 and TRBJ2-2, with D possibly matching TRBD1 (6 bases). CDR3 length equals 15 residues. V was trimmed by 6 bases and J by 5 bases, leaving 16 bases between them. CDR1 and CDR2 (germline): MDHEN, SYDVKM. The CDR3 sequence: CASRDTGLRTGELFF. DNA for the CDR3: TGTGCCAGCAGAGACACAGGGCTGCGGACCGGGGAGCTGTTTTTT.

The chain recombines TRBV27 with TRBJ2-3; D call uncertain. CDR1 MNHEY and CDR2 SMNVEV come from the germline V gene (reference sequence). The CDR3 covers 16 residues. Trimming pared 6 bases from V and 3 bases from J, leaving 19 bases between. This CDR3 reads CASRPTYSLMTDTQYF. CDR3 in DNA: TGTGCCAGCAGGCCTACGTATAGCCTAATGACAGATACGCAGTATTTT.

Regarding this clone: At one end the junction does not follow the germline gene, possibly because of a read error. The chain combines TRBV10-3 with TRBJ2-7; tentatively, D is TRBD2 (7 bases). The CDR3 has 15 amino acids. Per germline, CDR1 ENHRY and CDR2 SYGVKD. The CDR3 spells CATSERGQGDIEQYF. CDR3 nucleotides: TGTGCCACCAGTGAGCGGGGACAAGGGGATATCGAGCAGTACTTC.

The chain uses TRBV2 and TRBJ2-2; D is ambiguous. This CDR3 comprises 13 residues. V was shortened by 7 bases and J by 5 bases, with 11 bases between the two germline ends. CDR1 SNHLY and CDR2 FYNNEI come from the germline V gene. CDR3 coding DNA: TGTGCCAGCAACTCGGAGTGGACCGGGGAGCTGTTTTTT. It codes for CASNSEWTGELFF.

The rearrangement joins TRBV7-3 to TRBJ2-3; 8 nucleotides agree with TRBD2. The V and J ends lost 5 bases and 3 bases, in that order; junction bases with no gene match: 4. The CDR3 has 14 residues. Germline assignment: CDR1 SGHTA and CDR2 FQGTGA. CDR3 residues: CASSPIAGTDTQYF. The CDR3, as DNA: TGTGCCAGCAGCCCTATAGCGGGGACAGATACGCAGTATTTT. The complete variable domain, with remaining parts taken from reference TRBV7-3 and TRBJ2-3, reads GAGVSQTPSNKVTEKGKYVELRCDPISGHTALYWYRQSLGQGPEFLIYFQGTGAADDSGLPNDRFFAVRPEGSVSTLKIQRTERGDSAVYLCASSPIAGTDTQYFGPGTRLTVL.

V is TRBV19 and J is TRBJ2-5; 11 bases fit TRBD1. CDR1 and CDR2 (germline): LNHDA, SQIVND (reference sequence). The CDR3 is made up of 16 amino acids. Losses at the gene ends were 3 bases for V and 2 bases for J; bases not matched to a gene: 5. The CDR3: CASSIGGQGAQETQYF. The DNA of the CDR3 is TGTGCCAGTAGTATCGGAGGACAGGGGGCTCAAGAGACCCAGTACTTC.

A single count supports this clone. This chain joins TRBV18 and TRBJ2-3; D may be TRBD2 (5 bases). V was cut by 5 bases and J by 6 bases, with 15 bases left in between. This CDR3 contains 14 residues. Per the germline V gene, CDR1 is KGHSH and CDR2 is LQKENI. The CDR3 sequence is CASSSRTRADTQYF. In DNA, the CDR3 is TGTGCCAGCTCATCAAGAACGAGGGCGGATACGCAGTATTTT.

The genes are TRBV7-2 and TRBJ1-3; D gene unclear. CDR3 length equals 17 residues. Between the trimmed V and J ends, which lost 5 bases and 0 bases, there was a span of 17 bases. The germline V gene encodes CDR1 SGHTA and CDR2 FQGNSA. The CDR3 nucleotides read TGTGCCAGCAGCCCCCCCCCAGACTCTAGCTCTGGAAACACCATATATTTT. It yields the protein CASSPPPDSSSGNTIYF.

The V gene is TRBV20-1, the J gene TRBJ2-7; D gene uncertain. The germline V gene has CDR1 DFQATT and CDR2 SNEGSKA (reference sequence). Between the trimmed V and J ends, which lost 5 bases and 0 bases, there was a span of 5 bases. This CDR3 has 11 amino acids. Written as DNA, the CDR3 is TGCAGTGCTCCCAACTCCTACGAGCAGTACTTC. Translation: CSAPNSYEQYF.

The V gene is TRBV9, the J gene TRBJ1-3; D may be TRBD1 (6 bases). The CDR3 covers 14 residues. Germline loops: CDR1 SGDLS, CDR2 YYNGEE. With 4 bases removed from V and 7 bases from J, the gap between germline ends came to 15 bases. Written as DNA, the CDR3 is TGTGCCAGCAGCACCGACACAGGGTTTAACACCATATATTTT. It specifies CASSTDTGFNTIYF.

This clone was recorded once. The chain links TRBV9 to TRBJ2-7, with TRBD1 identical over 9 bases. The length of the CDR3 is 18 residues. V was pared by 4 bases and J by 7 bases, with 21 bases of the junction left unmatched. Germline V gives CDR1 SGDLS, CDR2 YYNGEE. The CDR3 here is CASSPGGGAGTGNREQYF. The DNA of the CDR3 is TGTGCCAGCAGCCCAGGAGGGGGAGCCGGGACAGGGAATAGGGAGCAGTACTTC.

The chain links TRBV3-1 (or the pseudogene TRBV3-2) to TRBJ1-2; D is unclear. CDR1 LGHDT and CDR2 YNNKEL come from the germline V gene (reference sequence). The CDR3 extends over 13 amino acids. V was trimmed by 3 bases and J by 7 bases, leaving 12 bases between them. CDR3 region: CASSQSRVGGYTF. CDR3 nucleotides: TGTGCCAGCAGCCAGTCCCGGGTCGGTGGCTACACCTTC.

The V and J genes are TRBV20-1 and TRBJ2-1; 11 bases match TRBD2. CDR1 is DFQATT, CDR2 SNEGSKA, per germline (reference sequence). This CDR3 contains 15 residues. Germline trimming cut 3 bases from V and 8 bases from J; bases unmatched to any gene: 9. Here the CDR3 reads CSASQDLAGGYEQFF. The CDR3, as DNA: TGCAGTGCTAGTCAGGACCTAGCGGGAGGCTATGAGCAGTTCTTC.

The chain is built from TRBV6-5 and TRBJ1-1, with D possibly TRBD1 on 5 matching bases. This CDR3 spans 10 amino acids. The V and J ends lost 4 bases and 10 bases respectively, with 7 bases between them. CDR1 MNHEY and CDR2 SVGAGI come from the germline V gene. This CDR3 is CASSSGGAFF. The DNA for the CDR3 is TGTGCCAGCAGTTCGGGGGGAGCTTTCTTT.

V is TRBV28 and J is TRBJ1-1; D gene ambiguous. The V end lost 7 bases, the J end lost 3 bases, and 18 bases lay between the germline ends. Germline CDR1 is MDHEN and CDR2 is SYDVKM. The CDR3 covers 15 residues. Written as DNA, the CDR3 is TGTGCCAGCAATCGTTTGACTGCATTGGACACTGAAGCTTTCTTT. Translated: CASNRLTALDTEAFF. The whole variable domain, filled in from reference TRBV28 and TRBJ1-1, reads DVKVTQSSRYLVKRTGEKVFLECVQDMDHENMFWYRQDPGLGLRLIYFSYDVKMKEKGDIPEGYSVSREKKERFSLILESASTNQTSMYLCASNRLTALDTEAFFGQGTRLTVV.

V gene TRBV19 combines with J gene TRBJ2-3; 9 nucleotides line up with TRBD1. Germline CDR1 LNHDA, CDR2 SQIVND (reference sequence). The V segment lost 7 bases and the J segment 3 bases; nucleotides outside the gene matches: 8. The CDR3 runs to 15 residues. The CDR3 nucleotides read TGTGCCAGTACCAAAAGGACAGGGGCGACAGATACGCAGTATTTT. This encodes CASTKRTGATDTQYF.

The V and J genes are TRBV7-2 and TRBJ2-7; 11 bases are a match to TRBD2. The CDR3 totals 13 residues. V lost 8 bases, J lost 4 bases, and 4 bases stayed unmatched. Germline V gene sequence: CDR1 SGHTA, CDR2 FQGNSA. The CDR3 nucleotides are TGTGCCAGCGAACTAGCGGGAGAATACGAGCAGTACTTC. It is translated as CASELAGEYEQYF.

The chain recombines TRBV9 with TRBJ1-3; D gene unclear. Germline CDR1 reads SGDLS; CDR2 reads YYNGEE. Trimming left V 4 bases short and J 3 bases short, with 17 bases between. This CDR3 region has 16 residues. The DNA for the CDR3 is TGTGCCAGCAGCCCATCCCGCCAGGCCCTTGGAAACACCATATATTTT. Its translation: CASSPSRQALGNTIYF.

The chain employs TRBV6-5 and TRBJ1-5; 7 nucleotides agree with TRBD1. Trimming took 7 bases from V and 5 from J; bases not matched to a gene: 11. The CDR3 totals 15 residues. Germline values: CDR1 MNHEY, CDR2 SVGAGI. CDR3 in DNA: TGTGCCAGCAAGACAGGGCAGGGTCAAGATCAGCCCCAGCATTTT. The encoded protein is CASKTGQGQDQPQHF.

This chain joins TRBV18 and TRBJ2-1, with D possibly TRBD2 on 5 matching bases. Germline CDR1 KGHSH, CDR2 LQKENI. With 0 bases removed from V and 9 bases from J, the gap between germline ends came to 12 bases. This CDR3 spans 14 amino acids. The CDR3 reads CASSPPRRVGEQFF. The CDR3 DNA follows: TGTGCCAGCTCACCACCGAGGCGGGTGGGTGAGCAGTTCTTC.

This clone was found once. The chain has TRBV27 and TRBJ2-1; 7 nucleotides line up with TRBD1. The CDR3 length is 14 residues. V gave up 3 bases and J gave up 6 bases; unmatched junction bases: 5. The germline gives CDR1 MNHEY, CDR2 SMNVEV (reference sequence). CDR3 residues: CASSFRDSSNEQFF. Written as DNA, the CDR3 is TGTGCCAGCAGTTTTCGGGACAGTTCCAATGAGCAGTTCTTC.

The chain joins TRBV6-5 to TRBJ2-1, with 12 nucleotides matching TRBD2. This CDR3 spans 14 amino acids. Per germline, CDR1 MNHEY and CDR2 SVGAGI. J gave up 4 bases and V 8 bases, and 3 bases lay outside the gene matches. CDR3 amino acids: CASLTSGRYNEQFF. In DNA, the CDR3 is TGTGCCAGCCTGACTAGCGGGAGATACAATGAGCAGTTCTTC.

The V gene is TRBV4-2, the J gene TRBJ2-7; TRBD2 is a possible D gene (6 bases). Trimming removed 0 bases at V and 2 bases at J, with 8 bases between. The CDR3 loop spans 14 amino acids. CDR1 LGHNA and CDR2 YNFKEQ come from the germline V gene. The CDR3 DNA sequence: TGTGCCAGCAGCCAAGATACTAGCCCCTACGAGCAGTACTTC. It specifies CASSQDTSPYEQYF.

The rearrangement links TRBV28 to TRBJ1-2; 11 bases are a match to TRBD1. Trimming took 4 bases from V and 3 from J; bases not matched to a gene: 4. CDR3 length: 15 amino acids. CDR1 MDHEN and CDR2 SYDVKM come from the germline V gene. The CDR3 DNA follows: TGTGCCAGCAGTTCCTCGGGACAGGGGGACTATGGCTACACCTTC. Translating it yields CASSSSGQGDYGYTF.

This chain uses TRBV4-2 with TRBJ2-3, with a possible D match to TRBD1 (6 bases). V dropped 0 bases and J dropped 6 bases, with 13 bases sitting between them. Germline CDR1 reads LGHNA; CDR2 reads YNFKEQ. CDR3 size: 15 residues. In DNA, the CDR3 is TGTGCCAGCAGCCAAGAGCAGGGGAGCCCGGATACGCAGTATTTT. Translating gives CASSQEQGSPDTQYF.